The next 30 T cell receptor beta chains were all read from a single sample in a study of cytomegalovirus exposure and HLA in healthy donors. Amplification used 60 Vbeta primers and 13 Jbeta primers. Produced via immunoSEQ multiplex PCR; TCRdb's table is partial and in-frame only. The profile shows about 180,000 clones, just under 80% of them singletons. Sequenced material: PBMCs. The receptors originated from a woman in her 30s in good health and CMV-seronegative.

The chain joins TRBV5-1 to TRBJ2-5; the match to TRBD1 covers 10 bases. After removal of 6 bases from V and 6 bases from J, the junction contained 14 bases not matched to a gene. Per germline, CDR1 SGHRS and CDR2 YFSETQ. The CDR3 consists of 16 residues. The CDR3 loop reads CASTTSGTGEKKTQYF. In nucleotides, the CDR3 is TGCGCCAGCACCACATCCGGGACAGGGGAAAAAAAGACCCAGTACTTC.

The chain couples TRBV11-2 to TRBJ1-6; 10 nucleotides align to TRBD1. The CDR3 consists of 18 residues. Per germline, CDR1 SGHAT and CDR2 FQNNGV. Germline trimming cut 5 bases from V and 9 bases from J; bases unmatched to any gene: 16. The CDR3 DNA reads as TGTGCCAGCAGCCAAAGCCCCGGGACAGGGGTGCGTGCTTCACCCCTCCACTTT. It translates to CASSQSPGTGVRASPLHF.

The chain joins TRBV6-5 to TRBJ2-1; TRBD2 might be the D (6 bases). The CDR3 runs to 14 residues. Trimming removed 7 bases at V and 7 bases at J, with 17 bases between. Germline CDR1 reads MNHEY; CDR2 reads SVGAGI. The CDR3 loop reads CASNRGNSPNEQFF. DNA of the CDR3: TGTGCCAGCAATCGGGGGAATAGCCCTAATGAGCAGTTCTTC.

This chain connects TRBV7-2 to TRBJ2-7, with 9 bases that match TRBD1. With 7 bases clipped from V and 5 bases from J, the junction kept 9 bases outside the gene matches. Germline CDR1 and CDR2: SGHTA and FQGNSA. The CDR3 sequence is 14 residues long. In nucleotides, the CDR3 is TGTGCCAGCACCCACAGGGGGCGTCTCAACGAGCAGTACTTC. Residues: CASTHRGRLNEQYF.

V usage is TRBV29-1 and J usage is TRBJ2-1, with 11 bases fitting TRBD2. This CDR3 comprises 14 residues. Germline-derived CDR1 and CDR2 are SQVTM and ANQGSEA. V shed 7 bases, J shed 7 bases, and the junction held 9 bases outside the gene matches. CDR3 coding DNA: TGCAGCGCGTCGCTACTAGCGGGGGAGAATGAGCAGTTCTTC. This codes for CSASLLAGENEQFF.

The chain couples TRBV10-2 to TRBJ1-1; no firm D call. The CDR3 covers 14 residues. Between the trimmed V and J ends, which lost 0 bases and 2 bases, there was a span of 7 bases. From germline, CDR1 is WSHSY and CDR2 SAAADI. The CDR3, as DNA: TGCGCCAGCAGTGAGTCGGGGAGTAACACTGAAGCTTTCTTT. Translation: CASSESGSNTEAFF.

V and J are TRBV7-9 and TRBJ2-3; 8 nucleotides agree with TRBD2. V lost 5 bases to trimming and J lost 5 bases; unmatched junction nucleotides: 6. The CDR3 consists of 14 residues. The germline gives CDR1 SEHNR, CDR2 FQNEAQ (reference sequence). The CDR3 nucleotides read TGTGCCAGCAGCCCCGGGGGGGCTGGAGATACGCAGTATTTT. Its protein is CASSPGGAGDTQYF.

The V call is TRBV19, the J call TRBJ1-2; 10 bases map to TRBD1. CDR1 is LNHDA, CDR2 SQIVND, per germline (reference sequence). The CDR3 runs 15 residues. Losses at the gene ends were 4 bases for V and 3 bases for J; bases not matched to a gene: 5. This CDR3 reads CASSTGQGFDYGYTF. Here the CDR3 DNA reads TGTGCCAGTAGTACGGGACAGGGGTTCGACTATGGCTACACCTTC. The full variable domain, with the rest looked up from reference TRBV19 and TRBJ1-2, is DGGITQSPKYLFRKEGQNVTLSCEQNLNHDAMYWYRQDPGQGLRLIYYSQIVNDFQKGDIAEGYSVSREKKESFPLTVTSAQKNPTAFYLCASSTGQGFDYGYTFGSGTRLTVV.

The CDR3 nucleotides read TGTGCCAGCAGCTTCAGCTCTGGAAACACCATATATTTT. As protein: CASSFSSGNTIYF. This chain links TRBV5-6 with TRBJ1-3; D not resolved. From germline, CDR1 is SGHDT and CDR2 YYEEEE. V gave up 2 bases and J gave up 0 bases, with 3 bases separating them. The CDR3 covers 13 residues.

The rearrangement links TRBV28 to TRBJ2-7; 9 bases align to TRBD1. The CDR3 runs to 15 residues. V shed 7 bases, J shed 3 bases, and the junction held 10 bases outside the gene matches. Germline V lookup: CDR1 MDHEN, CDR2 SYDVKM. DNA of the CDR3: TGTGCCAGCACCTCGGGACAGGGAGGGGTCTACGAGCAGTACTTC. This translates into CASTSGQGGVYEQYF.

This clone was picked up a small number of times. The chain is built from TRBV7-2 and TRBJ2-7, with TRBD1 matching 7 bases. The CDR3 consists of 11 residues. Losses at the gene ends were 5 bases for V and 7 bases for J; bases not matched to a gene: 2. The germline V gene has CDR1 SGHTA and CDR2 FQGNSA. Here the CDR3 reads CASSRTGEQYF. CDR3 DNA sequence: TGTGCCAGCAGCCGGACAGGAGAGCAGTACTTC.

V gene TRBV7-9 combines with J gene TRBJ1-3; D is unclear. Per germline, CDR1 SEHNR and CDR2 FQNEAQ (reference sequence). CDR3 length equals 13 residues. The V end lost 7 bases, the J end lost 1 base, and 8 bases lay between the germline ends. The CDR3 region has the DNA TGTGCCAGCAATTCGTTATCTGGAAACACCATATATTTT. The encoded protein is CASNSLSGNTIYF. The whole variable domain, filled in from reference TRBV7-9 and TRBJ1-3, reads DTGVSQNPRHKITKRGQNVTFRCDPISEHNRLYWYRQTLGQGPEFLTYFQNEAQLEKSRLLSDRFSAERPKGSFSTLEIQRTEQGDSAMYLCASNSLSGNTIYFGEGSWLTVV.

The CDR3 DNA sequence: TGTGCCAGCAGCGGACAGGGTGAGGGCGGCTACACCTTC. It encodes CASSGQGEGGYTF. The genes are TRBV9 and TRBJ1-2, with 7 bases aligning to TRBD1. The germline V gene has CDR1 SGDLS and CDR2 YYNGEE. This CDR3 comprises 13 residues. With 3 bases clipped from V and 8 bases from J, the junction kept 7 bases outside the gene matches.

This clone was detected only a few times. The V and J genes are TRBV5-8 and TRBJ1-5, with D unclear. Germline V lookup: CDR1 SGHTS, CDR2 YDEGEE. There are 15 residues in the CDR3. V shed 3 bases and J shed 0 bases, with 10 bases lying between them. Here the CDR3 DNA reads TGTGCCAGCAGCTCAGGAGGGCGTAGCAATCAGCCCCAGCATTTT. This translates into CASSSGGRSNQPQHF.

This clone was seen more than once but under ten times. This sequence joins TRBV20-1 and TRBJ1-1; D ambiguous. CDR1 and CDR2 (germline): DFQATT, SNEGSKA (reference sequence). The CDR3 covers 11 residues. V shed 6 bases and J shed 1 base, with 6 bases lying between them. The CDR3: CSARENTEAFF. CDR3 DNA sequence: TGCAGTGCACGGGAGAACACTGAAGCTTTCTTT.

The chain uses TRBV5-1 and TRBJ1-1; 8 nucleotides agree with TRBD1. Germline CDR1 SGHRS, CDR2 YFSETQ. V was clipped by 4 bases and J by 2 bases; unmatched bases: 10. There are 16 residues in the CDR3. The CDR3: CASSPIGQGSNTEAFF. The CDR3 DNA follows: TGCGCCAGCAGCCCGATCGGACAGGGTTCAAACACTGAAGCTTTCTTT.

In its sample, this clone was seen a few times. This sequence joins TRBV28 and TRBJ1-1; no clear D gene. Germline V gives CDR1 MDHEN, CDR2 SYDVKM. Trimming took 3 bases from V and 0 from J, leaving 2 bases between them. The CDR3 is made up of 12 amino acids. CDR3: CASSFMNTEAFF. As DNA, the CDR3 is TGTGCCAGCAGTTTCATGAACACTGAAGCTTTCTTT. The entire variable domain, with the rest obtained from reference TRBV28 and TRBJ1-1, is as follows: DVKVTQSSRYLVKRTGEKVFLECVQDMDHENMFWYRQDPGLGLRLIYFSYDVKMKEKGDIPEGYSVSREKKERFSLILESASTNQTSMYLCASSFMNTEAFFGQGTRLTVV.

The chain's CDR3 is CASRMATGDGDTQYF. Here the CDR3 DNA reads TGTGCCAGCAGAATGGCGACAGGGGATGGAGATACGCAGTATTTT. The chain is built from TRBV11-2 and TRBJ2-3; the match to TRBD1 covers 8 bases. Per the germline V gene, CDR1 is SGHAT and CDR2 is FQNNGV. Losses at the gene ends were 6 bases for V and 5 bases for J; bases not matched to a gene: 10. The CDR3 is made up of 15 amino acids.

The chain joins TRBV2 to TRBJ2-7; 7 nucleotides match TRBD1. The length of the CDR3 is 12 residues. Trimming took 6 bases from V and 4 from J; bases not matched to a gene: 3. Germline-derived CDR1 and CDR2 are SNHLY and FYNNEI. The CDR3 region has the DNA TGTGCCAGCAGGACAGGGAGTTACGAGCAGTACTTC. Amino acids: CASRTGSYEQYF.

The gene calls are TRBV7-2 and TRBJ1-5; D perhaps matches TRBD1 (5 bases). Germline CDR1 SGHTA, CDR2 FQGNSA. This CDR3 is built from 15 residues. Between the trimmed V and J ends, which lost 7 bases and 2 bases, there was a span of 15 bases. DNA for the CDR3: TGTGCCAGCACCCCCCCCGGGGGGGGCAATCAGCCCCAGCATTTT. Its translation is CASTPPGGGNQPQHF.

The chain joins TRBV29-1 to TRBJ1-1; D is unclear. The germline V gene has CDR1 SQVTM and CDR2 ANQGSEA. The V gene lost 7 bases and the J gene lost 2 bases, with 14 bases spanning the gap. This CDR3 has 13 residues. The CDR3 region has the DNA TGCAGCGACCTCAGCGGCAGCAACACTGAAGCTTTCTTT. This codes for CSDLSGSNTEAFF.

In regard to this clone: Sequence at one end of the junction differs from germline and may be a read error. The chain joins TRBV7-7 to TRBJ1-2, with D possibly being TRBD1 (6 bases). This CDR3 is 13 amino acids long. From germline, CDR1 is SSHAT and CDR2 FNYEAQ (reference sequence). The CDR3 DNA is TGTGCTAGCAGCCCCACGCCCGGGGGGCTCAAAACCTTC. It specifies CASSPTPGGLKTF.

This chain joins TRBV6-6 and TRBJ2-2; a possible D gene is TRBD1 (5 bases). CDR3 length equals 16 residues. V was clipped by 2 bases and J by 7 bases, with 17 bases between them. Looked up from germline, CDR1 is MNHNY and CDR2 is SVGAGI (reference sequence). The CDR3 reads CASSYPSGRADGELFF. The CDR3 bases are TGTGCCAGCAGTTACCCTAGTGGCAGGGCGGACGGGGAGCTGTTTTTT.

The gene calls are TRBV5-1 and TRBJ2-2; 7 bases line up with TRBD1. Germline-derived CDR1 and CDR2 are SGHRS and YFSETQ. The V gene end was trimmed by 6 bases and the J gene end by 0 bases; junction bases not matched to a gene: 2. This CDR3 has 14 amino acids. As DNA, the CDR3 is TGCGCCAGCACGGGACAGACGAACACCGGGGAGCTGTTTTTT. As protein: CASTGQTNTGELFF.

This clone has a handful of counts. The gene calls are TRBV5-6 and TRBJ2-5, with 7 nucleotides matching TRBD2. Germline CDR1 is SGHDT and CDR2 is YYEEEE. This CDR3 has 13 residues. V trimming: 2 bases; J trimming: 10 bases; junction bases outside the gene matches: 8. The CDR3 DNA sequence: TGTGCCAGCAGCTTTTGGGGGGGTGGGGTCCAGTACTTC. Translated: CASSFWGGGVQYF.

V is TRBV29-1 and J is TRBJ1-1; possible D gene TRBD1, 5 bases. The V end was cut by 7 bases, the J end by 0 bases, with 18 bases between. Germline V gives CDR1 SQVTM, CDR2 ANQGSEA. The CDR3 consists of 15 residues. This CDR3 is CSAAGTSSVNTEAFF. The CDR3, as DNA: TGCAGCGCAGCCGGGACTTCAAGCGTGAACACTGAAGCTTTCTTT.

The genes are TRBV4-2 and TRBJ2-5; D is uncertain. This CDR3 contains 13 residues. V was pared by 6 bases and J by 0 bases, with 8 bases between. Looked up from germline, CDR1 is LGHNA and CDR2 is YNFKEQ. The CDR3 bases are TGTGCCAGCAGTCTTAGATACCAAGAGACCCAGTACTTC. Its protein product is CASSLRYQETQYF.

This chain uses TRBV2 with TRBJ2-2; D is undetermined. V lost 7 bases to trimming and J lost 5 bases, with 11 bases between them. From germline, CDR1 is SNHLY and CDR2 FYNNEI. This CDR3 region has 13 residues. Here the CDR3 DNA reads TGTGCCAGCACGACCGGAGCAACCGGGGAGCTGTTTTTT. Translation gives CASTTGATGELFF.

This clone was seen a single time. The chain employs TRBV5-1 and TRBJ2-2, with unresolved D. Trimming stripped 3 bases from V and 1 base from J, with 7 bases between. The V gene's germline CDR1 is SGHRS and CDR2 YFSETQ. The CDR3 has 14 amino acids. CDR3 nucleotides: TGCGCCAGCAGCTGGGCAAGGAACACCGGGGAGCTGTTTTTT. Its translation is CASSWARNTGELFF.

The CDR3 nucleotides read TGTGCCAGCAGTAGGCGATGGAGAGCTTTCTTT. It encodes CASSRRWRAFF. The chain employs TRBV6-5 and TRBJ1-1; D gene ambiguous. Looked up from germline, CDR1 is MNHEY and CDR2 is SVGAGI. CDR3 length equals 11 residues. V was shortened by 5 bases and J by 10 bases, with 11 bases between the two germline ends.